This T cell receptor beta chain was profiled in a study of OX40 agonist ivuxolimab in advanced cancers. Study conclusions and caveats: The study found among the lowest clonal expansion in partial responders at 0.1-3.0 mg/kg.

Libraries were prepared by immunoSEQ multiplex PCR; TCRdb keeps only in-frame clonotypes and omits some of them. The sample consists of some 50,000 clones, 91% of them appearing once. Germline loops: CDR1 SGDLS, CDR2 YYNGEE. The CDR3 covers 16 residues. V was clipped by 0 bases and J by 0 bases, with 9 bases between them. Comments on this clone: Its antigen remains unidentified.

This chain uses TRBV9 with TRBJ2-2; no clear D. The sequence was obtained from an adult with an advanced solid tumor such as melanoma, head and neck, liver or kidney cancer. Sequenced material: CD4+ or CD8+ T cells sorted from blood, taken in a trial of the OX40 agonist ivuxolimab. The CDR3 is CASSVAYSTNTGELFF. The CDR3 region has the DNA TGTGCCAGCAGCGTAGCTTACAGTACGAACACCGGGGAGCTGTTTTTT. The entire variable domain, with the rest obtained from reference TRBV9 and TRBJ2-2, is as follows: DSGVTQTPKHLITATGQRVTLRCSPRSGDLSVYWYQQSLDQGLQFLIQYYNGEERAKGNILERFSAQQFPDLHSELNLSSLELGDSALYFCASSVAYSTNTGELFFGEGSRLTVL.